This TCR beta chain was retrieved from a study of early T cells in non-severe SARS-CoV-2 infection. Study at large: Sequencing of bulk RNA from unsorted whole blood was done, without chain pairing. Findings and limits, study-wide: Private and CD4 specificities were missed by VDJdb matching, which favored anti-spike CD8 responses.

The V and J ends lost 1 base and 4 bases respectively, with 7 bases between them. In germline, CDR1 is SGHTA, CDR2 FQGNSA. The CDR3 consists of 13 residues. Individual cDNA molecules carried attached unique molecular identifiers. TCRdb passed the 5' RACE reads through MiXCR, listing each CDR3 protein once. The top ten clones hold about 5.3% of a sample with about 80,000 distinct CDR3 sequences, 8.5% to 10% of them seen once. This clonotype occurred a few times. Its antigen is currently unknown. The clonotype originates from an adult who was a healthcare worker with PCR-confirmed SARS-CoV-2 infection or an uninfected control (not recorded which). Material for sequencing was whole blood. This chain connects TRBV7-2 to TRBJ2-5; maybe TRBD2 (5 bases). Here the CDR3 reads CASSLGAVETQYF. In DNA, the CDR3 is TGTGCCAGCAGCTTAGGAGCGGTAGAGACCCAGTACTTC.